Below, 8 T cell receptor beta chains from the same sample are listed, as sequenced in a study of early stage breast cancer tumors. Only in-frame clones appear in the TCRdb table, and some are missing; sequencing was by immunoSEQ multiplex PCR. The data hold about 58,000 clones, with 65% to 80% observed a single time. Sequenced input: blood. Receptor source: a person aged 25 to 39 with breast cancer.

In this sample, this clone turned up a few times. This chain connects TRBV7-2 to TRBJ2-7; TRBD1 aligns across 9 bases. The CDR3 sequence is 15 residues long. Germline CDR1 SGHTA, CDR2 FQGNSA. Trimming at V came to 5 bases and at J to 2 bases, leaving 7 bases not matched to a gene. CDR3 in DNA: TGTGCCAGCAGCCTCCGGACAGGGGAGGCCTACGAGCAGTACTTC. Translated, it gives CASSLRTGEAYEQYF.

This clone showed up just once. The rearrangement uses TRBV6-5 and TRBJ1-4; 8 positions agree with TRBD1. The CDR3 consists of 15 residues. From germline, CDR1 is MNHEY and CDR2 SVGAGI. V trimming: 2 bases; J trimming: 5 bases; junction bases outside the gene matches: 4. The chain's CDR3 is CASSYGDRPNEKLFF. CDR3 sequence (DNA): TGTGCCAGCAGTTACGGGGACAGGCCCAATGAAAAACTGTTTTTT.

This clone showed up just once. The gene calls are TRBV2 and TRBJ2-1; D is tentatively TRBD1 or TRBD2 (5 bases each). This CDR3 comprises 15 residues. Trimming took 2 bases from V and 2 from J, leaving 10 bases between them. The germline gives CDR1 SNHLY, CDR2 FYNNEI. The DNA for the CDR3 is TGTGCCAGCAGTGAAAGGGGAGTGGCCTACAATGAGCAGTTCTTC. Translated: CASSERGVAYNEQFF.

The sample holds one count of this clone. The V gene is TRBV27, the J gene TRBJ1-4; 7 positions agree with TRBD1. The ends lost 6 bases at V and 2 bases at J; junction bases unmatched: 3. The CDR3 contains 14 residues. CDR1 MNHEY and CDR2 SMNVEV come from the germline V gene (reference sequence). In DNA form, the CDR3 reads TGTGCCAGCAGACTGGGACAGACTAATGAAAAACTGTTTTTT. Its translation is CASRLGQTNEKLFF.

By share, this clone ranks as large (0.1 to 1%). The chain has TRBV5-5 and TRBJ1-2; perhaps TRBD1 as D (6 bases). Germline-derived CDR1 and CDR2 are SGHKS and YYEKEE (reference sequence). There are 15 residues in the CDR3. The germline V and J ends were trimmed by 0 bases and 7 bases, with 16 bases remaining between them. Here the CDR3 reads CASSLGVGPGAGYTF. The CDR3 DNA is TGTGCCAGCAGCTTGGGCGTGGGACCGGGGGCTGGCTACACCTTC.

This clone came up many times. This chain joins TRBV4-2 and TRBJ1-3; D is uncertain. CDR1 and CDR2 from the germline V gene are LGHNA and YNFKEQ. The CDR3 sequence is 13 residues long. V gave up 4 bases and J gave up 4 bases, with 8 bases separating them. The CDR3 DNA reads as TGTGCCAGCAGCCCCGGTACAGGAAACACCATATATTTT. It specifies CASSPGTGNTIYF.

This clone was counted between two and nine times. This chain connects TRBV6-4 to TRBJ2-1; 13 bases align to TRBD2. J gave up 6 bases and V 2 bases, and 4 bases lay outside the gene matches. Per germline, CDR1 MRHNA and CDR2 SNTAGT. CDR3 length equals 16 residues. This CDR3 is CASSDKLAGGFNEQFF. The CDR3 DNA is TGTGCCAGCAGTGACAAACTAGCGGGAGGGTTCAATGAGCAGTTCTTC.

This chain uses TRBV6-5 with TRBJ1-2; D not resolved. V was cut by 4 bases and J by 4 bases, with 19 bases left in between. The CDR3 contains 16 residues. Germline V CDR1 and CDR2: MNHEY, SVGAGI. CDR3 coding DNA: TGTGCCAGCAGTTTAAGCCGGGCCAGCTCTCCCTATGGCTACACCTTC. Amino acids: CASSLSRASSPYGYTF.